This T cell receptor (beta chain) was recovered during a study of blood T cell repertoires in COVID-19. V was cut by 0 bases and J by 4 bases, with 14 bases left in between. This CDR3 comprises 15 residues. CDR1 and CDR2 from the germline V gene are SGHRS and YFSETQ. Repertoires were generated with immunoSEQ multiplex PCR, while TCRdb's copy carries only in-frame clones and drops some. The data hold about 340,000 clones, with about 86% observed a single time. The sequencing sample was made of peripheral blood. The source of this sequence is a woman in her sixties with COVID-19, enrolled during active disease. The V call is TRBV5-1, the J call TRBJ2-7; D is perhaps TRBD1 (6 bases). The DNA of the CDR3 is TGCGCCAGCAGCTTGGTAGGGGGAGTTACTTACGAGCAGTACTTC. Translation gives CASSLVGGVTYEQYF.